This T cell receptor beta chain was recovered during a study of graft-versus-host responses after intestinal transplantation. The assay was immunoSEQ multiplex PCR, and TCRdb's table has in-frame clones only and misses some. The sample lists 96,000 or so clones; about 93% were seen once. On this clone: Its target is not known.

The receptor comes from a human donor who received an intestinal transplant. This specimen was unstimulated CD4+ T cells sorted from spleen or lymph node cells, taken before intestinal transplant.

CDR3 sequence: CASTRRRLYSNQPQHF. Written as DNA, the CDR3 is TGCGCCAGCACCCGGCGGCGACTCTATAGCAATCAGCCCCAGCATTTT. The chain carries TRBV23-1 and TRBJ1-5; no definite D call. TRBV23-1 is treated as an ORF (open reading frame) with a function not yet certain. Trimming stripped 7 bases from V and 0 bases from J, with 16 bases between. The CDR3 is made up of 16 amino acids.